Listed here are 20 T cell receptor beta chains from one sample, sequenced in a study of T cell repertoires in cytomegalovirus infection. TCRdb analysed the reads with MiXCR anew, one entry per CDR3 protein. Of under 600,000 distinct CDR3 sequences listed, approximately 17% are singletons. The sequenced sample was CD8+ T cells from PBMCs. The receptors here all came from a human donor in good health (CMV status not recorded). Some clones in this sample may be carry-over from other donors' samples.

V and J are TRBV27 and TRBJ2-2; 8 bases are a match to TRBD1. After removal of 2 bases from V and 3 bases from J, the junction contained 8 bases not matched to a gene. The CDR3 runs 17 residues. Germline V gene data show CDR1 as MNHEY and CDR2 as SMNVEV (reference sequence). The CDR3 loop reads CASSLLRQGSYTGELFF. The CDR3 coding sequence is TGTGCCAGCAGTTTACTCCGACAGGGGTCATACACCGGGGAGCTGTTTTTT.

This sequence joins TRBV27 and TRBJ2-7; the match to TRBD1 covers 9 bases. This CDR3 has 14 residues. Trimming removed 9 bases from V and 6 bases from J; junction bases left unmatched: 12. Germline CDR1 MNHEY, CDR2 SMNVEV (reference sequence). The CDR3 DNA is TGTGCCAGTTGTCCCGGGACAGGGTTTCGCGAGCAGTACTTC. Amino acid sequence: CASCPGTGFREQYF.

Only a few counts were recorded for this clonotype. The chain carries TRBV6-1 and TRBJ1-1; no clear D. Germline V lookup: CDR1 MNHNS, CDR2 SASEGT. V lost 9 bases and J 8 bases, leaving 4 bases between the germline ends. The CDR3 length is 8 residues. The CDR3 bases are TGTGCCAGGTGCGAAGCTTTCTTT. This encodes CARCEAFF.

This clonotype showed up many times. V is TRBV7-3 and J is TRBJ1-6; possibly TRBD1 for D (6 bases). Germline assignment: CDR1 SGHTA and CDR2 FQGTGA. V was cut by 5 bases and J by 4 bases, with 9 bases left in between. This CDR3 spans 14 amino acids. This CDR3 is CASSGGQYNSPLHF. The CDR3 DNA follows: TGTGCCAGCAGCGGCGGACAGTATAATTCACCCCTCCACTTT. Using reference TRBV7-3 and TRBJ1-6 for the parts outside the CDR3, the full variable domain is GAGVSQTPSNKVTEKGKYVELRCDPISGHTALYWYRQSLGQGPEFLIYFQGTGAADDSGLPNDRFFAVRPEGSVSTLKIQRTERGDSAVYLCASSGGQYNSPLHFGNGTRLTVT.

This clonotype was seen more than once but under ten times. V gene TRBV5-1 combines with J gene TRBJ1-4; 9 nucleotides match TRBD1. The CDR3 is 15 residues long. V was clipped by 1 base and J by 8 bases; unmatched bases: 6. Looked up from germline, CDR1 is SGHRS and CDR2 is YFSETQ. CDR3 coding DNA: TGCGCCAGCAGCTTGATTGGACAGGGGACGGAAAAACTGTTTTTT. Translation: CASSLIGQGTEKLFF.

This clonotype came up a few times. The rearrangement joins TRBV7-9 to TRBJ2-2; 13 bases line up with TRBD2. This CDR3 has 16 residues. Germline loops: CDR1 SEHNR, CDR2 FQNEAQ (reference sequence). V lost 11 bases and J lost 3; bases outside the gene matches: 9. In nucleotides, the CDR3 is TGTGCCGTTACTAGCGGGGGGGCCTTGGACACCGGGGAGCTGTTTTTT. Its protein product is CAVTSGGALDTGELFF.

The V and J genes are TRBV27 and TRBJ2-1; D is perhaps TRBD1 or TRBD2 (6 bases each). V lost 6 bases to trimming and J lost 4 bases, with 10 bases between them. The CDR3 totals 13 residues. CDR1 and CDR2 (germline): MNHEY, SMNVEV (reference sequence). CDR3 coding DNA: TGTGCCAGCAGGAGGGGGGCTTACAATGAGCAGTTCTTC. Translated: CASRRGAYNEQFF.

This clonotype has a handful of counts. The chain uses TRBV27 and TRBJ2-1, with D perhaps TRBD1 (5 bases). Trimming took 8 bases from V and 3 from J, leaving 11 bases between them. Germline CDR1 MNHEY, CDR2 SMNVEV (reference sequence). This CDR3 is 13 amino acids long. This CDR3 reads CASAGMNYNEQFF. Here the CDR3 DNA reads TGTGCCAGCGCAGGGATGAACTACAATGAGCAGTTCTTC.

This clonotype has ten or more counts. The chain links TRBV7-9 to TRBJ2-5; perhaps TRBD1 as D (6 bases). Germline CDR1 SEHNR, CDR2 FQNEAQ (reference sequence). This CDR3 comprises 15 residues. V lost 2 bases and J lost 0, with 10 bases in between. CDR3 in amino acids: CASSLPQGYQETQYF. Written as DNA, the CDR3 is TGTGCCAGCAGCTTACCCCAGGGGTACCAAGAGACCCAGTACTTC.

This clonotype was counted ten times or more. J is TRBJ2-3 and V is TRBV6-5; TRBD2 agrees at 7 bases. The CDR3 covers 12 residues. J was trimmed by 8 bases and V by 6 bases; bases with no gene match: 5. CDR1 and CDR2 (germline): MNHEY, SVGAGI. The DNA of the CDR3 is TGTGCCAGCAGCCTCGGGGAGGGTACGCAGTATTTT. Protein product: CASSLGEGTQYF.

Details on this clonotype: The missing conserved phenylalanine or tryptophan at the end of this CDR3 makes a read error likely. This chain joins TRBV29-1 and TRBJ1-2; D remains unclear. CDR3 size: 12 residues. Per the germline V gene, CDR1 is SQVTM and CDR2 is ANQGSEA. The ends were cut back, 8 bases at V and 2 bases at J, with 12 bases in the middle. This chain's CDR3 is CSTLLRNYGYTL. In nucleotides, the CDR3 is TGCAGCACTCTCCTTAGAAACTATGGCTACACCTTA.

The chain is built from TRBV2 and TRBJ2-5, with 9 bases matching TRBD2. CDR1 is SNHLY and CDR2 is FYNNEI in the germline V gene. The CDR3 contains 16 residues. Germline trimming cut 4 bases from V and 1 base from J; bases unmatched to any gene: 7. Written as DNA, the CDR3 is TGTGCCAGCAGTGCGGTAGCGGGGGAATCCCAAGAGACCCAGTACTTC. This encodes CASSAVAGESQETQYF.

In this sample, this clonotype turned up many times. This rearrangement joins TRBV11-2 to TRBJ1-5, with D unclear. V shed 0 bases and J shed 3 bases, with 9 bases lying between them. Germline-derived CDR1 and CDR2 are SGHAT and FQNNGV. CDR3 length equals 15 residues. The CDR3 region is CASSLEVGYNQPQHF. The DNA for the CDR3 is TGTGCCAGCAGCTTAGAGGTCGGATACAATCAGCCCCAGCATTTT.

There are many counts of this clonotype. This chain joins TRBV2 and TRBJ1-5, with D uncertain. Germline CDR1 and CDR2: SNHLY and FYNNEI. CDR3 size: 16 residues. V lost 0 bases to trimming and J lost 0 bases, with 9 bases between them. This CDR3 is CASSEAFGDSNQPQHF. DNA of the CDR3: TGTGCCAGCAGTGAAGCATTCGGCGATAGCAATCAGCCCCAGCATTTT.

This clonotype was detected many times. This sequence joins TRBV7-8 and TRBJ1-4; TRBD1 matches 12 bases. The CDR3 spans 20 residues. The trim removed 7 bases at V and 6 bases at J, leaving 21 bases unmatched. The germline V gene has CDR1 SGHVS and CDR2 FQNEAQ. As DNA, the CDR3 is TGTGCCAGCACCCCCCAGGGGGCCGGGACAGGGGGCCAGGGGGATGAAAAACTGTTTTTT. It codes for CASTPQGAGTGGQGDEKLFF.

This clonotype was recorded many times. The V call is TRBV7-2, the J call TRBJ2-4; the match to TRBD1 covers 9 bases. From germline, CDR1 is SGHTA and CDR2 FQGNSA. With 2 bases clipped from V and 4 bases from J, the junction kept 9 bases outside the gene matches. This CDR3 has 17 residues. Here the CDR3 DNA reads TGTGCCAGCAGCTTAAGGCCGGGACAGGGTTTTAAAAACATTCAGTACTTC. This encodes CASSLRPGQGFKNIQYF.

This sequence joins TRBV2 and TRBJ1-2, with 7 bases that match TRBD1. This CDR3 region has 12 residues. From germline, CDR1 is SNHLY and CDR2 FYNNEI. J lost 3 bases, V lost 10 bases, and 5 bases had no gene match. The CDR3 DNA is TGTGCCACCCGGGACAGACACTATGGCTACACCTTC. Amino acids: CATRDRHYGYTF.

This clonotype has just a few counts. This chain links TRBV28 with TRBJ1-1; 12 bases match TRBD1. Germline V CDR1 and CDR2: MDHEN, SYDVKM. Losses at the gene ends were 6 bases for V and 3 bases for J; bases not matched to a gene: 8. The CDR3 sequence is 16 residues long. The CDR3 nucleotides read TGTGCCAGCAGCCCCTGGGGACAGGGGGCTGACACTGAAGCTTTCTTT. This gives the protein CASSPWGQGADTEAFF.

This clonotype was observed many times. The chain carries TRBV12-5 and TRBJ1-5, with TRBD1 matching over 9 bases. The CDR3 totals 15 residues. V trimming: 7 bases; J trimming: 3 bases; junction bases outside the gene matches: 7. The V gene's germline CDR1 is LGHNT and CDR2 FRNRAP. CDR3: CASAWTGAINQPQHF. In nucleotides, the CDR3 is TGTGCTAGTGCCTGGACAGGGGCCATCAATCAGCCCCAGCATTTT.

This clonotype has a single count. V usage is TRBV9 and J usage is TRBJ2-1, with no clear D. The CDR3 has 13 residues. Germline CDR1 and CDR2: SGDLS and YYNGEE. Trimming removed 1 base from V and 6 bases from J, with 8 bases in between. CDR3 DNA sequence: TGTGCCAGCAGCGTATACATGAGCAATGAGCAGTTCTTC. It is translated as CASSVYMSNEQFF.